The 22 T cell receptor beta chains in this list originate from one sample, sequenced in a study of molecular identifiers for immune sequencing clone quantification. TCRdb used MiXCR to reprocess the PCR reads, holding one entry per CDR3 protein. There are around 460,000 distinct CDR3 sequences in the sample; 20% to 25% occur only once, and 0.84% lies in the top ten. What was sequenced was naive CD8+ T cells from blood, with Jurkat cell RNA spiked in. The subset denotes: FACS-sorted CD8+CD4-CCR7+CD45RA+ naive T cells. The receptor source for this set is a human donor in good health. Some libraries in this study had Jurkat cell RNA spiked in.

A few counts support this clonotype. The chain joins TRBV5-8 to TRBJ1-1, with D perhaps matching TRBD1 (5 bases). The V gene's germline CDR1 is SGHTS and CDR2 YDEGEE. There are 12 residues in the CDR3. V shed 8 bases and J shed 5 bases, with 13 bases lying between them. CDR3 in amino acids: CARGRGSTEAFF. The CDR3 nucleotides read TGTGCCAGGGGAAGGGGTAGTACTGAAGCTTTCTTT.

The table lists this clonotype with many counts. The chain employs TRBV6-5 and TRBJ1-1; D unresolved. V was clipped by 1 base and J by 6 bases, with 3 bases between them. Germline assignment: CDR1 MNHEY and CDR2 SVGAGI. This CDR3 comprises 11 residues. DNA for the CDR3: TGTGCCAGCAGTTACTGGCCTGAAGCTTTCTTT. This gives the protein CASSYWPEAFF.

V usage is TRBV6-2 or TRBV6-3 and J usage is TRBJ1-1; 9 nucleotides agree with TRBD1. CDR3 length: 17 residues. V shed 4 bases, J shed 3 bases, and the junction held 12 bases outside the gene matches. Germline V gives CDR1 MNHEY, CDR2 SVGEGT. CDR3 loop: CASSSYRTGARDTEAFF. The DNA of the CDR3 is TGTGCCAGCAGTTCCTATCGGACAGGGGCGAGGGACACTGAAGCTTTCTTT.

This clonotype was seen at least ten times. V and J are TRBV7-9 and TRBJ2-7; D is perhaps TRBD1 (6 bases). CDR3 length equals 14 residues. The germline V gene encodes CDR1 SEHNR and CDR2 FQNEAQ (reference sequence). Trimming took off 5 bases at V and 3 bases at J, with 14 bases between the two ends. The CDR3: CASSPDRLYYEQYF. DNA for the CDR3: TGTGCCAGCAGCCCAGACAGGCTTTACTACGAGCAGTACTTC.

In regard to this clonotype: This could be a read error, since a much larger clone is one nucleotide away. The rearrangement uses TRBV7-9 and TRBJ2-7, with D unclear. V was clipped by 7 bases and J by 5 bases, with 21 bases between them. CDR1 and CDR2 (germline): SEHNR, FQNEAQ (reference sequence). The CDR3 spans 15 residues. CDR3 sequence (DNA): TGTGCCAGCACCAACCCGGTGTCAGGCACCCACGAGCAGTACTTC. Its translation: CASTNPVSGTHEQYF.

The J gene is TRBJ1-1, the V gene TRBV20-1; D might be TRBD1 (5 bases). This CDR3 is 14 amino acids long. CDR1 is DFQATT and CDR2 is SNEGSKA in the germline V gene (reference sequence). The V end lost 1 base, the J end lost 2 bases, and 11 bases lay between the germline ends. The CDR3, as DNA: TGCAGTGCTAGAGGGGGCAGGGTAAACACTGAAGCTTTCTTT. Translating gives CSARGGRVNTEAFF.

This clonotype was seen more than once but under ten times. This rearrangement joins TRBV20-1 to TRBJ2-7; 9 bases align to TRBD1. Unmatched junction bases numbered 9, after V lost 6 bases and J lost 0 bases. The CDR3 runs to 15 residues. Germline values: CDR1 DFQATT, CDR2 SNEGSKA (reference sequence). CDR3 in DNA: TGCAGTGCGGTCGTTGGGACAGGGAACTCCTACGAGCAGTACTTC. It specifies CSAVVGTGNSYEQYF.

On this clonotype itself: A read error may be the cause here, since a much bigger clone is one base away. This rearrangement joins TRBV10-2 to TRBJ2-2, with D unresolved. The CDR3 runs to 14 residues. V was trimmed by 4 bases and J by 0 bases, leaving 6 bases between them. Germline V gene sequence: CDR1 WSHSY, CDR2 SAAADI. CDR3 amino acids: CASSGSPNTGELFF. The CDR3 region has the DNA TGCGCCAGCAGTGGGAGTCCGAACACCGGGGAGCTGTTTTTT.

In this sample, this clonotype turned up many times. The CDR3 loop reads CASSPASGGDTQYF. For the CDR3, the DNA is TGCGCCAGCAGCCCGGCTAGCGGGGGAGATACGCAGTATTTT. J is TRBJ2-3 and V is TRBV4-1; 10 bases align to TRBD2. Germline V lookup: CDR1 MGHRA, CDR2 YSYEKL. V was pared by 4 bases and J by 5 bases, with 3 bases of the junction left unmatched. The CDR3 extends over 14 amino acids.

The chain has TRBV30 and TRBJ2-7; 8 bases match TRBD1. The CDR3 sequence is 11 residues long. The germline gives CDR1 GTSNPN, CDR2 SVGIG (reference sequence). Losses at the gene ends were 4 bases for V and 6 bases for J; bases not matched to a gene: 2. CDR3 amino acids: CAWTGGGEQYF. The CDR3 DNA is TGTGCCTGGACAGGGGGCGGCGAGCAGTACTTC.

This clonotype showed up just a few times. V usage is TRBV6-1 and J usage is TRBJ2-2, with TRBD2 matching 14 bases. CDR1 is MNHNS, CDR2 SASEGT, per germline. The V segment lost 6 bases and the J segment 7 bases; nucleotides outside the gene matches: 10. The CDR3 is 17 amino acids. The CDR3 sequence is CASSGRGTSGSFGELFF. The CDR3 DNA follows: TGTGCCAGCAGCGGCCGGGGGACTAGCGGGAGTTTCGGGGAGCTGTTTTTT.

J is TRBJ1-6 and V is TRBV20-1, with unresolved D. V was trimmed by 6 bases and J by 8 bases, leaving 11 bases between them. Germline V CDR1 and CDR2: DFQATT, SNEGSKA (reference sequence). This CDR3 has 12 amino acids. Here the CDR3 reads CSARMRDSPLHF. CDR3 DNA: TGCAGTGCGCGGATGAGGGATTCACCCCTCCACTTT.

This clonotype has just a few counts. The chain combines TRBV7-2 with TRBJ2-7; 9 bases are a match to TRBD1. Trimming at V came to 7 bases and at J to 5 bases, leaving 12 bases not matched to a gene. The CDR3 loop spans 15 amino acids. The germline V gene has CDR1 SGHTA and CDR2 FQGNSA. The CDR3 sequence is CASTLRDRENHEQYF. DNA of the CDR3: TGTGCCAGCACCCTCCGGGACAGGGAAAACCACGAGCAGTACTTC.

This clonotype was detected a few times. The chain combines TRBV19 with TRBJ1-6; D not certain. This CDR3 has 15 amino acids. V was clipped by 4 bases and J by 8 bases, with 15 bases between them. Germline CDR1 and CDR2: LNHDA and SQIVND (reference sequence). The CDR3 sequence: CASSSDRMEHSPLHF. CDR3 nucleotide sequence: TGTGCCAGTAGTAGTGATAGGATGGAACATTCACCCCTCCACTTT.

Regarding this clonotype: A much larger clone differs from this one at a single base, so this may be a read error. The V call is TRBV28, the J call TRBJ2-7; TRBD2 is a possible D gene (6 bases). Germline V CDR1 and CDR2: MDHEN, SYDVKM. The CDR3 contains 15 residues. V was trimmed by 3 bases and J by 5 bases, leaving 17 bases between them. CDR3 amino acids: CASSLFPGDAHEQYF. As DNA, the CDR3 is TGTGCCAGCAGTTTGTTTCCGGGAGATGCCCACGAGCAGTACTTC.

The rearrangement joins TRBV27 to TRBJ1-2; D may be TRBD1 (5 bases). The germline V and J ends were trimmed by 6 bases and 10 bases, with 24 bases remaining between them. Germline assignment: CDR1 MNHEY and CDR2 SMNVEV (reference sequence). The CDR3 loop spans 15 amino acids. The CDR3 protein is CASRNGLQGKNDYTF. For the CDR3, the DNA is TGTGCCAGCAGAAACGGACTGCAGGGCAAGAATGACTACACCTTC.

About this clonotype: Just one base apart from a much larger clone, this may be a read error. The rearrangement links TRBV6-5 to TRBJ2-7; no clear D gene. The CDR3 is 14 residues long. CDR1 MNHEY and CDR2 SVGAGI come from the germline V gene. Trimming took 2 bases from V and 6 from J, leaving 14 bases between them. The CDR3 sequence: CASSYADRYSEQYF. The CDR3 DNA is TGTGCCAGCAGTTACGCCGACCGGTACTCCGAGCAGTACTTC.

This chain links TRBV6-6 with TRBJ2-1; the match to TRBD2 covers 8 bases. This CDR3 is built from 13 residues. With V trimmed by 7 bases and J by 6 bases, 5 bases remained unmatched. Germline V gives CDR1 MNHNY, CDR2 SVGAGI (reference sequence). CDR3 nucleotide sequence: TGTGCCAGCATTTCAGCGGGAGTCAATGAGCAGTTCTTC. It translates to CASISAGVNEQFF.

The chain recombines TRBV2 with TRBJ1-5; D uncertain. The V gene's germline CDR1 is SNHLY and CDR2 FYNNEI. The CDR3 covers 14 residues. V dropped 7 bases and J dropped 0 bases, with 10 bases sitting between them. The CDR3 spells CASNKAPSNQPQHF. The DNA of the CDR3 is TGTGCCAGCAATAAAGCCCCTAGCAATCAGCCCCAGCATTTT.

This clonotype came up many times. CDR3 nucleotides: TGTGCCAGCAGTTCAAGGCAGGGGGTCTGGCTTCAGCCCCAGCATTTT. Translated, it gives CASSSRQGVWLQPQHF. The chain links TRBV6-2 or TRBV6-3 to TRBJ1-5; 7 positions match TRBD1. Germline trimming cut 4 bases from V and 6 bases from J; bases unmatched to any gene: 12. Germline CDR1 and CDR2: MNHEY and SVGEGT. The CDR3 extends over 16 amino acids.

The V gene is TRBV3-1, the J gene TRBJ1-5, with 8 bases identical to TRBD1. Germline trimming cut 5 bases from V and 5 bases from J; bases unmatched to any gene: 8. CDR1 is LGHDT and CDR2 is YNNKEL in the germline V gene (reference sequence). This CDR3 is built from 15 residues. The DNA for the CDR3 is TGTGCCAGCAGCGACGGGACAGGCGACTATCAGCCCCAGCATTTT. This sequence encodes CASSDGTGDYQPQHF.

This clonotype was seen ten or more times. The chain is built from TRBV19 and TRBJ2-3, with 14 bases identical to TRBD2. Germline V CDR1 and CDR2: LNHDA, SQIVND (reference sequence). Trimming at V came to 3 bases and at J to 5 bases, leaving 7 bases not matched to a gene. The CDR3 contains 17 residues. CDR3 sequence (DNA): TGTGCCAGTAGTATGGACGGACTAGCGGGAGGAATAGATACGCAGTATTTT. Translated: CASSMDGLAGGIDTQYF.